What follows are 6 T cell receptor beta chains derived from one specimen sequenced in a study of glioma-infiltrating T cells. The iRepertoire nested amplicon-rescue multiplex PCR amplified TCR alpha and beta CDR3s from RNA. TCRdb ran MiXCR on the multiplex PCR reads and lists one entry per CDR3 protein. In the table there are approximately 100,000 distinct CDR3 sequences, around 25% of which are singletons. Sample: glioma tissue, nonneoplastic brain tissue, or PBMCs (not recorded which). These receptors were taken from a human donor with low-grade glioma or glioblastoma, undergoing nonglioma brain surgery, or in good health (not recorded which).

Many counts were recorded for this clonotype. J is TRBJ2-1 and V is TRBV7-9; no clear D gene. This CDR3 has 15 residues. V lost 1 base and J lost 1, with 8 bases in between. Looked up from germline, CDR1 is SEHNR and CDR2 is FQNEAQ (reference sequence). The CDR3 sequence: CASSLEFPSYNEQFF. CDR3 bases: TGTGCCAGCAGCTTAGAGTTCCCATCCTACAATGAGCAGTTCTTC.

This clonotype was observed many times. The CDR3 loop reads CASSPRSGTSSEQFF. CDR3 sequence (DNA): TGTGCCAGCTCACCAAGAAGCGGGACGTCTAGTGAGCAGTTCTTC. This chain connects TRBV18 to TRBJ2-1, with 7 bases lining up with TRBD2. Germline CDR1 reads KGHSH; CDR2 reads LQKENI. CDR3 length: 15 amino acids. V lost 2 bases to trimming and J lost 9 bases; unmatched junction nucleotides: 10. The full variable domain, completed using reference TRBV18 and TRBJ2-1, is NAGVMQNPRHLVRRRGQEARLRCSPMKGHSHVYWYRQLPEEGLKFMVYLQKENIIDESGMPKERFSAEFPKEGPSILRIQQVVRGDSAAYFCASSPRSGTSSEQFFGPGTRLTVL.

Concerning this clonotype itself: This clone may be a read error of a much larger clone one base away. V usage is TRBV7-2 and J usage is TRBJ2-5; D assignment may be TRBD1 or TRBD2 (6 bases each). Germline CDR1 SGHTA, CDR2 FQGNSA. CDR3 length: 14 amino acids. In DNA form, the CDR3 reads TGTGCCAGCACCCACTGGAGGGGGGAAGAGACCAAGTACTTC. Translated: CASTHWRGEETKYF.

The rearrangement joins TRBV5-1 to TRBJ1-3; unclear D gene. Germline V gives CDR1 SGHRS, CDR2 YFSETQ. Trimming stripped 0 bases from V and 3 bases from J, with 7 bases between. The CDR3 has 14 amino acids. CDR3 amino acids: CASSLERLGNTIYF. CDR3 nucleotides: TGCGCCAGCAGCTTGGAGCGGCTTGGAAACACCATATATTTT.

In its sample, this clonotype was seen many times. The chain carries TRBV6-2 or TRBV6-3 and TRBJ2-7; perhaps TRBD2 as D (7 bases). Trimming removed 8 bases from V and 0 bases from J, with 23 bases in between. Per the germline V gene, CDR1 is MNHEY and CDR2 is SVGEGT. The length of the CDR3 is 17 residues. CDR3 nucleotide sequence: TGTGCCAGCGTCCCCCAGGTTGGGGGGGGCTCCTCCTACGAGCAGTACTTC. The encoded protein is CASVPQVGGGSSYEQYF.

This clonotype came up many times. The V gene is TRBV28, the J gene TRBJ2-1, with 8 nucleotides matching TRBD2. This CDR3 is 15 amino acids long. From germline, CDR1 is MDHEN and CDR2 SYDVKM. J gave up 4 bases and V 1 base, and 3 bases lay outside the gene matches. CDR3 sequence: CASSLSGTRYNEQFF. The CDR3 DNA reads as TGTGCCAGCAGTTTATCCGGGACTAGATACAATGAGCAGTTCTTC.